This TCR beta chain was identified during a study of T cells after yellow fever vaccination. General study findings and limits: Abundant bulk-population clonotypes could contaminate the FACS-sorted repertoires. Compared with primary, the secondary response was weaker and peaked at day 5, not 15. A large majority of primary-vaccination clones showed up again after the booster (about 97% CD4, around 90% CD8).

Production of TCR cDNA was by 5'RACE template switching, which also added a universal primer site and UMIs. TCRdb ran MiXCR on the 5' RACE reads and lists one entry per CDR3 protein. This table holds under 400,000 distinct CDR3 sequences, around 10% found once. Turning to this clonotype: Its antigen is unidentified.

Trimming shortened V by 0 bases and J by 2 bases, and 7 bases separated the two germline ends. Germline lookup yields CDR1 MNHEY and CDR2 SVGAGI. This CDR3 region has 14 residues. The chain links TRBV6-5 to TRBJ2-5; D remains ambiguous. This sequence was found in a man aged 18 to 29 who received the YFV17D yellow fever vaccine. Sequenced here: PBMCs, sampled on the day of the first yellow fever vaccination. The CDR3 spells CASSYSAIQETQYF. The CDR3 nucleotides are TGTGCCAGCAGTTACTCGGCGATTCAAGAGACCCAGTACTTC.